This T cell receptor (beta chain) stems from a study of metastatic and nonmetastatic thyroid tumors. Study-wide background: Comparative analysis of repertoires was undertaken across blood and tumor or nodule tissue obtained from malignant and benign thyroid patients.

CDR3 length equals 11 residues. Germline V gene data show CDR1 as KGHSH and CDR2 as LQKENI. Among the patients, none had received any treatment before thyroid surgery. Using MiXCR, TCRdb reanalyzed the PCR reads. The table shows 60,000 or so clones, with approximately 4% occurring only once. Details on this clone: This may arise from a read error, as a much more abundant clone is one base away. Additional DNA sequences in this sample encode the identical CDR3.

The chain joins TRBV18 to TRBJ2-2, with D possibly TRBD2 on 5 matching bases. Sequencing was carried out using blood. The TCR comes from a female donor with papillary thyroid cancer or a benign thyroid nodule (not recorded which). Some clones in this sample may be carry-over from other donors' samples. CDR3 nucleotide sequence: TGTGCCAGCTCACCAGACGGGGAGCTGTTTTTC. Encoded protein: CASSPDGELFF.